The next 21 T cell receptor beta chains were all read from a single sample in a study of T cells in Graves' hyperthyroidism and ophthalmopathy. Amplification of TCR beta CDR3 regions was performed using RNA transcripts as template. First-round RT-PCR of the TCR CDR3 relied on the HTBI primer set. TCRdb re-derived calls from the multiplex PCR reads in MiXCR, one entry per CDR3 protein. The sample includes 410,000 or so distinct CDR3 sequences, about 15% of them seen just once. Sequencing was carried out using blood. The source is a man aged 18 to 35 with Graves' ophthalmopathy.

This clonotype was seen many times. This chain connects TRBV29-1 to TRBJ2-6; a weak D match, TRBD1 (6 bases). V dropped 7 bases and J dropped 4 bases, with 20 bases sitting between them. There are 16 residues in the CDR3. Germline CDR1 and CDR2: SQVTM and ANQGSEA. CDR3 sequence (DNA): TGCAGCGCCGCAACAGGGATAGGGAGCGGGGCCAACGTCCTGACTTTC. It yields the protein CSAATGIGSGANVLTF.

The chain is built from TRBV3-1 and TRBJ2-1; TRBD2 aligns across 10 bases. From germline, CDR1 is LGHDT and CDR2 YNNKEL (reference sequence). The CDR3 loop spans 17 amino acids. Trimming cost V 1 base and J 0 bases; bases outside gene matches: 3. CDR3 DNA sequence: TGTGCCAGCAGCCAAGGAGGGACTAGCGACTCCTACAATGAGCAGTTCTTC. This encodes CASSQGGTSDSYNEQFF.

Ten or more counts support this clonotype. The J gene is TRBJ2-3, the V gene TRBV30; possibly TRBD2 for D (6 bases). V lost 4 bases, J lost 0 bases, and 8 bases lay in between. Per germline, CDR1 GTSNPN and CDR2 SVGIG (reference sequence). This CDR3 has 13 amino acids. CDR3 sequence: CAWTGGSTDTQYF. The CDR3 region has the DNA TGTGCCTGGACCGGGGGTAGCACAGATACGCAGTATTTT.

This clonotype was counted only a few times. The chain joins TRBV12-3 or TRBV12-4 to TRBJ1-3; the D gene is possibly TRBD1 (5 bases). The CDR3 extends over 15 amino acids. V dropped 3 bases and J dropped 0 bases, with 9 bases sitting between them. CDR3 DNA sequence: TGTGCCAGCAGTTTCTTAGGGACCTCTGGAAACACCATATATTTT. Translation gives CASSFLGTSGNTIYF.

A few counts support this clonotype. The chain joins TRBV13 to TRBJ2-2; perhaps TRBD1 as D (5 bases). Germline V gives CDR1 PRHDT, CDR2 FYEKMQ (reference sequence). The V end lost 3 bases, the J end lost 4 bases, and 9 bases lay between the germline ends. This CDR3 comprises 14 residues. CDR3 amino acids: CASSLGLFTGELFF. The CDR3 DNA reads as TGTGCCAGCAGCTTGGGGCTGTTCACCGGGGAGCTGTTTTTT. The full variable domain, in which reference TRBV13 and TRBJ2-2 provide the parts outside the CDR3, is AAGVIQSPRHLIKEKRETATLKCYPIPRHDTVYWYQQGPGQDPQFLISFYEKMQSDKGSIPDRFSAQQFSDYHSELNMSSLELGDSALYFCASSLGLFTGELFFGEGSRLTVL.

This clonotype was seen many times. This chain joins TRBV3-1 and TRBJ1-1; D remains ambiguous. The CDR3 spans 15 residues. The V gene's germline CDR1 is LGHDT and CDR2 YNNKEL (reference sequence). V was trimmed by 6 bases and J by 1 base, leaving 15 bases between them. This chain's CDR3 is CASSPLRAKNTEAFF. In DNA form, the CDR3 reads TGTGCCAGCAGTCCTTTGCGGGCCAAGAACACTGAAGCTTTCTTT. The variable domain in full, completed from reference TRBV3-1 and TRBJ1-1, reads DTAVSQTPKYLVTQMGNDKSIKCEQNLGHDTMYWYKQDSKKFLKIMFSYNNKELIINETVPNRFSPKSPDKAHLNLHINSLELGDSAVYFCASSPLRAKNTEAFFGQGTRLTVV.

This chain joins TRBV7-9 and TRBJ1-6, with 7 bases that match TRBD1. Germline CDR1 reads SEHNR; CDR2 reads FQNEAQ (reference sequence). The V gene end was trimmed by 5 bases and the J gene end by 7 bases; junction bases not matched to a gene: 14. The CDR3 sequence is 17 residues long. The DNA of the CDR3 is TGTGCCAGCAGCCCCTCGAGGGGGCAAGAGCGGAATTCACCCCTCCACTTT. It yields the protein CASSPSRGQERNSPLHF. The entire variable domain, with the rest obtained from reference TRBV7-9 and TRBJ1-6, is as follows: DTGVSQNPRHKITKRGQNVTFRCDPISEHNRLYWYRQTLGQGPEFLTYFQNEAQLEKSRLLSDRFSAERPKGSFSTLEIQRTEQGDSAMYLCASSPSRGQERNSPLHFGNGTRLTVT.

The DNA of the CDR3 is TGTGCCATCAGCCGACCCCAGGGGGCGGGCACTGAAGCTTTCTTT. Amino acid sequence: CAISRPQGAGTEAFF. The chain is built from TRBV10-3 and TRBJ1-1; 8 bases agree with TRBD1. Germline-derived CDR1 and CDR2 are ENHRY and SYGVKD. The CDR3 length is 15 residues. Germline trimming cut 6 bases from V and 4 bases from J; bases unmatched to any gene: 10.

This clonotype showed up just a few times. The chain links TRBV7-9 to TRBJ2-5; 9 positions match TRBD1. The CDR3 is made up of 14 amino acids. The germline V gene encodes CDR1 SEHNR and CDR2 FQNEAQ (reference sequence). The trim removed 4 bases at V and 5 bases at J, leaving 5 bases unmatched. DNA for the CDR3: TGTGCCAGCAGCTCTGGACAGGGGCTCGAGACCCAGTACTTC. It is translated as CASSSGQGLETQYF.

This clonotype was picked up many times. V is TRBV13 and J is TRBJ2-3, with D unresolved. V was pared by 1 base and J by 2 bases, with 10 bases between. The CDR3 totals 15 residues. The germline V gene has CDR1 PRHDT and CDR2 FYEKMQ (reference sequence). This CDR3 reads CASSLEGSTTDTQYF. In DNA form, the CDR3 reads TGTGCCAGCAGCTTAGAGGGCTCTACCACAGATACGCAGTATTTT.

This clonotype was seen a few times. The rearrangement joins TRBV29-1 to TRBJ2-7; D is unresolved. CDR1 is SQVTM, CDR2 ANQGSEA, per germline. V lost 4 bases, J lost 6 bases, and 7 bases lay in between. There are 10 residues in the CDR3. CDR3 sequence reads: CSVGLTEQYF. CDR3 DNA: TGCAGCGTTGGACTTACCGAGCAGTACTTC.

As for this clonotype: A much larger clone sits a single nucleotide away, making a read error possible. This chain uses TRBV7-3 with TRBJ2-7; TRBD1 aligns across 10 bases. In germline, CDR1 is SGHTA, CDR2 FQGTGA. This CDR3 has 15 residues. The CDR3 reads CASGLTGGQGQEQYF. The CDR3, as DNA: TGTGCCAGCGGCTTAACTGGGGGACAGGGGCAAGAGCAGTACTTC.

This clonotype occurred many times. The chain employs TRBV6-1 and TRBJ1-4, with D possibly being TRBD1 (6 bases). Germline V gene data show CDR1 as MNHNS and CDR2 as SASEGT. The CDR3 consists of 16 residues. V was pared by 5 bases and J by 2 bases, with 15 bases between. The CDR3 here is CASSYETGTTNEKLFF. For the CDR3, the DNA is TGTGCCAGCAGTTACGAAACAGGGACCACTAATGAAAAACTGTTTTTT.

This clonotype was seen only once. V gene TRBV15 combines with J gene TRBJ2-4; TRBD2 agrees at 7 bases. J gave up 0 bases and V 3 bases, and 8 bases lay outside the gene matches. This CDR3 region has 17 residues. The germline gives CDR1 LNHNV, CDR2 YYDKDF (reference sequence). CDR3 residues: CATSSAASGIAKNIQYF. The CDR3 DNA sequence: TGTGCCACCAGCAGCGCCGCTAGCGGAATAGCCAAAAACATTCAGTACTTC.

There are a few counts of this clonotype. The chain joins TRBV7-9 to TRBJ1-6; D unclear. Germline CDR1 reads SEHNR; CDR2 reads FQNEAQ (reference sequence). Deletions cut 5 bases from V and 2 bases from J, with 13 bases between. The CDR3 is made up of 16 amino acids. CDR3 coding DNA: TGTGCCAGCAGCGACATGGGGTTCACCTATAATTCACCCCTCCACTTT. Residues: CASSDMGFTYNSPLHF.

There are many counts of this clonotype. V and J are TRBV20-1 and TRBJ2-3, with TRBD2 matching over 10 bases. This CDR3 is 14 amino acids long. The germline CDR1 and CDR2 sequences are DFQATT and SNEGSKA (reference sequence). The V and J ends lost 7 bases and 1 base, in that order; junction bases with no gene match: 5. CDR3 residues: CSVTGTSGTDTQYF. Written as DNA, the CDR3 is TGCAGTGTCACCGGGACTAGCGGCACAGATACGCAGTATTTT.

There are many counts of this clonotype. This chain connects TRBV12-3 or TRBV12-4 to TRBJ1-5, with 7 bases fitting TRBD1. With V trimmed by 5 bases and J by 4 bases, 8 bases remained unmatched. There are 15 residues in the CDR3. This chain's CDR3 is CASSPYGQVNQPQHF. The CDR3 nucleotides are TGTGCCAGCAGTCCATATGGACAGGTTAATCAGCCCCAGCATTTT.

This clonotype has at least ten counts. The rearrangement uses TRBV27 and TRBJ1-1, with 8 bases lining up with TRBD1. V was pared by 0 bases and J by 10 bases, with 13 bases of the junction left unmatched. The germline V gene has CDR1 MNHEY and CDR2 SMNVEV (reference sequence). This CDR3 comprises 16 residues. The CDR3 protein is CASSLSRRQGLMRAFF. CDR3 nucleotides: TGTGCCAGCAGTTTATCCCGACGACAGGGGTTAATGCGAGCTTTCTTT.

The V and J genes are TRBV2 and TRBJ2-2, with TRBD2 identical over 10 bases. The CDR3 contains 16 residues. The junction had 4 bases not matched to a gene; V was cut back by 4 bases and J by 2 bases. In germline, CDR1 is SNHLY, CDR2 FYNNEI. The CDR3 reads CASSATSGLNTGELFF. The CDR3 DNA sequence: TGTGCCAGCAGTGCGACTAGCGGGCTCAACACCGGGGAGCTGTTTTTT.

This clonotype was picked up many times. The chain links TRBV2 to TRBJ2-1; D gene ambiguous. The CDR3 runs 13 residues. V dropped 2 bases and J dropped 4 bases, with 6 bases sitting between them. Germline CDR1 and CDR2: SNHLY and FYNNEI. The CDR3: CASSEQEYNEQFF. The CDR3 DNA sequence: TGTGCCAGCAGTGAACAAGAGTACAATGAGCAGTTCTTC.

The CDR3 loop is CASSEDTGGTGELFF. In nucleotides, the CDR3 is TGTGCCAGCAGTGAAGATACAGGGGGCACCGGGGAGCTGTTTTTT. The chain is built from TRBV6-1 and TRBJ2-2; 8 bases agree with TRBD1. The CDR3 contains 15 residues. Germline assignment: CDR1 MNHNS and CDR2 SASEGT. After removal of 1 base from V and 4 bases from J, the junction contained 2 bases not matched to a gene.